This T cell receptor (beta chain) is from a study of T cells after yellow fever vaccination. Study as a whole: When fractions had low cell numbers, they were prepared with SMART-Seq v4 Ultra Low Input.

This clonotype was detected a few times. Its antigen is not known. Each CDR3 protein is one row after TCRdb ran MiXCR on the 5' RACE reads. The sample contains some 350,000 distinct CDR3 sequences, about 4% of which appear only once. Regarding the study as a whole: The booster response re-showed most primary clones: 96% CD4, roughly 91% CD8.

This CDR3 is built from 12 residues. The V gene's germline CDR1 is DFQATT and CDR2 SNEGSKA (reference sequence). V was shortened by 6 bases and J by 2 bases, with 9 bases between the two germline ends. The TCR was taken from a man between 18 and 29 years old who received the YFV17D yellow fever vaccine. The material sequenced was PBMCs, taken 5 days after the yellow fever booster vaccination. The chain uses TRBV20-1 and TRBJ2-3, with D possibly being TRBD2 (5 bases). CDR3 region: CSARTLTDTQYF. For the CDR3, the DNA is TGCAGTGCGCGGACTCTCACAGATACGCAGTATTTT.